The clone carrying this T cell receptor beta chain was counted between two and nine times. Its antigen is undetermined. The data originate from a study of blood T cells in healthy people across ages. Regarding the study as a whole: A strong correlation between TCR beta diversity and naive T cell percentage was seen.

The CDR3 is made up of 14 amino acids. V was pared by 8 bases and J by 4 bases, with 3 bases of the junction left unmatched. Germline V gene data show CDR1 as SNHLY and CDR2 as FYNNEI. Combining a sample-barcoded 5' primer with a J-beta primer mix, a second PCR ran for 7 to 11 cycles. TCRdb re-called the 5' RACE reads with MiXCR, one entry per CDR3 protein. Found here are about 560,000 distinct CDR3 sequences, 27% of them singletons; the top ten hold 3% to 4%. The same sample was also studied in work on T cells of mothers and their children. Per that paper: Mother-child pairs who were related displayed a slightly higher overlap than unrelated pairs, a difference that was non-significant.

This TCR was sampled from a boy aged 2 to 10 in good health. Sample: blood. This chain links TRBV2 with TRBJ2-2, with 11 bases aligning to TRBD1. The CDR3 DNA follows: TGTGCCAGCGGACAGGGGGCGGCCACCGGGGAGCTGTTTTTT. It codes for CASGQGAATGELFF.